The rows below give T cell receptor beta chains drawn from one sample of a study of OX40 agonist ivuxolimab in advanced cancers. Profiling relied on immunoSEQ multiplex PCR, and the TCRdb table lists in-frame clones only, not all of them. The profile shows tens of thousands of clones, about 92% of them singletons. Sample: CD4+ or CD8+ T cells sorted from blood, taken in a trial of the OX40 agonist ivuxolimab. All receptors derive from an adult with an advanced solid tumor such as melanoma, head and neck, liver or kidney cancer. The CDR3 runs from the conserved cysteine through the conserved F or W. Each record gives: clone size, J gene, V gene, D gene, CDR3 DNA, CDR3 protein. A D gene is named only where the DNA matches it firmly. Clone size, where shown, is once, few, many, or a class for clones that have expanded.

clone size: -; J gene: TRBJ1-6; V gene: TRBV9; D gene: TRBD1; CDR3 DNA: TGTGCCAGCAGTGAACAGGGGCGATATAATTCACCCCTCCACTTT; CDR3 protein: CASSEQGRYNSPLHF
clone size: -; J gene: TRBJ1-4; V gene: TRBV6-5; D gene: TRBD1; CDR3 DNA: TGTGCCAGCAGTTTCAGGGGGCCGGGAGAAAAACTGTTTTTT; CDR3 protein: CASSFRGPGEKLFF
clone size: -; J gene: TRBJ2-5; V gene: TRBV7-8; D gene: -; CDR3 DNA: TGTGCCAGCAGCTTAGGAAACACTCGCCAAGAGACCCAGTACTTC; CDR3 protein: CASSLGNTRQETQYF
clone size: -; J gene: TRBJ2-2; V gene: TRBV7-6; D gene: -; CDR3 DNA: TGTGCCAGCAGCTTGGGGAGAGCCGGGGAGCTGTTTTTT; CDR3 protein: CASSLGRAGELFF
clone size: -; J gene: TRBJ2-7; V gene: TRBV6-5; D gene: -; CDR3 DNA: TGTGCCAGCAGTCCGCCTACGGGCAGTTCCTACGAGCAGTACTTC; CDR3 protein: CASSPPTGSSYEQYF
clone size: -; J gene: TRBJ2-4; V gene: TRBV30; D gene: -; CDR3 DNA: TGTGCCCGCGCCGGGGCTGACAAAAACATTCAGTACTTC; CDR3 protein: CARAGADKNIQYF
clone size: -; J gene: TRBJ1-4; V gene: TRBV30; D gene: -; CDR3 DNA: TGTGCCTGGAGTAGGGCTGAAAAACTGTTTTTT; CDR3 protein: CAWSRAEKLFF
clone size: -; J gene: TRBJ2-5; V gene: TRBV4-1; D gene: TRBD2; CDR3 DNA: TGCGCCAGCAGCCAAGAGGCAGGGAGGGCTCAAGAGACCCAGTACTTC; CDR3 protein: CASSQEAGRAQETQYF
clone size: -; J gene: TRBJ1-5; V gene: TRBV19; D gene: -; CDR3 DNA: TGTGCCAGTAGTATTGGGGGGGCGCGGAATCAGCCCCAGCATTTT; CDR3 protein: CASSIGGARNQPQHF
clone size: -; J gene: TRBJ2-7; V gene: TRBV7-2; D gene: -; CDR3 DNA: TGTGCCAGCAGCTTCTATGGTACCCGTACCTACGAGCAGTACTTC; CDR3 protein: CASSFYGTRTYEQYF
clone size: -; J gene: TRBJ1-3; V gene: TRBV28; D gene: -; CDR3 DNA: TGTGCCAGCCTAAGGGAGAAAGGAAACACCATATATTTT; CDR3 protein: CASLREKGNTIYF
clone size: once; J gene: TRBJ2-2; V gene: TRBV4-3; D gene: -; CDR3 DNA: TGCGCCAGCAGCCCTCATTGGACAGTCCCGAACACCGGGGAGCTGTTTTTT; CDR3 protein: CASSPHWTVPNTGELFF
clone size: -; J gene: TRBJ1-1; V gene: TRBV10-3; D gene: TRBD1; CDR3 DNA: TGTGCCATCAGCTCAGGGGGCTCGGCTGAAGCTTTCTTT; CDR3 protein: CAISSGGSAEAFF
clone size: few; J gene: TRBJ2-7; V gene: TRBV29-1; D gene: TRBD1; CDR3 DNA: TGCAGCGTTCCGGGGACAGGGGGTATCTACGAGCAGTACTTC; CDR3 protein: CSVPGTGGIYEQYF
clone size: -; J gene: TRBJ1-1; V gene: TRBV29-1; D gene: -; CDR3 DNA: TGCAGCGTTGAAGGACAGTCTGGCCCTGAAGCTTTCTTT; CDR3 protein: CSVEGQSGPEAFF
clone size: -; J gene: TRBJ1-1; V gene: TRBV5-6; D gene: TRBD1; CDR3 DNA: TGTGCCAGCAGCTACATATCATCACAGGGGGTTGACACTGAAGCTTTCTTT; CDR3 protein: CASSYISSQGVDTEAFF
clone size: -; J gene: TRBJ2-7; V gene: TRBV27; D gene: TRBD2; CDR3 DNA: TGTGCCAGCAGTTTACGGGGGGACGCCTACGAGCAGTACTTC; CDR3 protein: CASSLRGDAYEQYF
clone size: few; J gene: TRBJ2-1; V gene: TRBV27; D gene: TRBD2; CDR3 DNA: TGTGCCAGCAGTCCAAGCGGGGTCTCCTACAATGAGCAGTTCTTC; CDR3 protein: CASSPSGVSYNEQFF
clone size: -; J gene: TRBJ2-5; V gene: TRBV7-9; D gene: TRBD2; CDR3 DNA: TGTGCCAGCAGCTCTAGCGGGAGGGGAGAGACCCAGTACTTC; CDR3 protein: CASSSSGRGETQYF
clone size: -; J gene: TRBJ1-5; V gene: TRBV7-2; D gene: TRBD1; CDR3 DNA: TGTGCCAGCAGCTTAGGGGGGACAGGCCGCAATCAGCCCCAGCATTTT; CDR3 protein: CASSLGGTGRNQPQHF
clone size: -; J gene: TRBJ2-5; V gene: TRBV6-5; D gene: -; CDR3 DNA: TGTGCCAGCGGCGGCGGGGCCCAAGAGACCCAGTACTTC; CDR3 protein: CASGGGAQETQYF
clone size: -; J gene: TRBJ2-7; V gene: TRBV6-5; D gene: -; CDR3 DNA: TGTGCCAGCAGTTTAGAGGGACATAACGAGCAGTACTTC; CDR3 protein: CASSLEGHNEQYF
clone size: -; J gene: TRBJ1-1; V gene: TRBV4-1; D gene: -; CDR3 DNA: TGCGCCAGCAGCCAAGATCCCACTGAAGCTTTCTTT; CDR3 protein: CASSQDPTEAFF
clone size: -; J gene: TRBJ2-7; V gene: TRBV5-6; D gene: -; CDR3 DNA: TGTGCCAGCAGCCTACAGGGGGCGGGAGGCACCTACGAGCAGTACTTC; CDR3 protein: CASSLQGAGGTYEQYF
clone size: few; J gene: TRBJ1-1; V gene: TRBV9; D gene: TRBD1; CDR3 DNA: TGTGCCAGCAGCCCCCGGGACAGGGAGAACACTGAAGCTTTCTTT; CDR3 protein: CASSPRDRENTEAFF